A single sample is the source of the 15 T cell receptor beta chains below, sequenced in a study of blood T cell repertoires in COVID-19. Repertoires were generated with immunoSEQ multiplex PCR, while TCRdb's copy carries only in-frame clones and drops some. The table has 150,000 to 200,000 clones, about 82% seen once. Input material: peripheral blood. The receptors were sampled from a woman between 25 and 40 years old with acute or convalescent COVID-19.

This chain links TRBV3-1 (or the pseudogene TRBV3-2) with TRBJ2-2, with 10 bases fitting TRBD1. This CDR3 comprises 16 residues. J lost 7 bases, V lost 3 bases, and 8 bases had no gene match. Per the germline V gene, CDR1 is LGHDT and CDR2 is YNNKEL (reference sequence). The CDR3 DNA sequence: TGTGCCAGCAGCCAGGGACAGGGGAGAATAGGCGGGGAGCTGTTTTTT. This gives the protein CASSQGQGRIGGELFF.

V and J are TRBV27 and TRBJ1-4; maybe TRBD1 (6 bases). This CDR3 is 15 amino acids long. V lost 6 bases, J lost 3 bases, and 14 bases lay in between. CDR1 is MNHEY and CDR2 is SMNVEV in the germline V gene (reference sequence). Here the CDR3 reads CASRWLDRPNEKLFF. The DNA of the CDR3 is TGTGCCAGCAGGTGGCTTGACAGGCCTAATGAAAAACTGTTTTTT.

V gene TRBV7-2 combines with J gene TRBJ1-2, with D perhaps TRBD1 (5 bases). The length of the CDR3 is 14 residues. With 11 bases removed from V and 4 bases from J, the gap between germline ends came to 20 bases. Per the germline V gene, CDR1 is SGHTA and CDR2 is FQGNSA. The CDR3, as DNA: TGTGCCTCCAGCCCGCCAGGGAGGAGCTATGGCTACACCTTC. Its protein is CASSPPGRSYGYTF.

The rearrangement links TRBV30 to TRBJ1-5; D call uncertain. This CDR3 has 16 amino acids. With 3 bases removed from V and 4 bases from J, the gap between germline ends came to 19 bases. Germline-derived CDR1 and CDR2 are GTSNPN and SVGIG (reference sequence). The CDR3 loop reads CAWSSSATWSNQPQHF. In DNA form, the CDR3 reads TGTGCCTGGAGCTCCTCGGCGACCTGGAGTAATCAGCCCCAGCATTTT.

This chain connects TRBV7-9 to TRBJ2-1, with D unclear. V dropped 3 bases and J dropped 10 bases, with 4 bases sitting between them. Germline-derived CDR1 and CDR2 are SEHNR and FQNEAQ (reference sequence). This CDR3 has 10 amino acids. In DNA, the CDR3 is TGTGCCAGCAGCTTCGGGGAGCAGTTCTTC. This encodes CASSFGEQFF.

V usage is TRBV3-1 (or the pseudogene TRBV3-2) and J usage is TRBJ2-2; D might be TRBD1 (5 bases). This CDR3 region has 18 residues. Germline CDR1 LGHDT, CDR2 YNNKEL (reference sequence). V gave up 2 bases and J gave up 3 bases, with 19 bases separating them. The CDR3 protein is CASSQSPRATYDTGELFF. CDR3 sequence (DNA): TGTGCCAGCAGCCAATCCCCCAGGGCCACGTATGACACCGGGGAGCTGTTTTTT.

The chain joins TRBV5-4 to TRBJ2-5; 7 nucleotides match TRBD1. This CDR3 has 14 residues. V shed 4 bases and J 4 bases; nucleotides not matched to a gene: 7. Germline V gene lookup returns CDR1 SGHNT and CDR2 YYREEE (reference sequence). The CDR3, as DNA: TGTGCCAGCAGCCATGTGGACAGGTTAGAGACCCAGTACTTC. It codes for CASSHVDRLETQYF.

V usage is TRBV28 and J usage is TRBJ1-1; the D gene is possibly TRBD1 (5 bases). The CDR3 is 12 residues long. The V and J ends lost 3 bases and 6 bases respectively, with 8 bases between them. Per germline, CDR1 MDHEN and CDR2 SYDVKM. CDR3 residues: CASSLGRAEAFF. In DNA form, the CDR3 reads TGTGCCAGCAGTTTGGGCAGGGCTGAAGCTTTCTTT.

This clone was picked up a small number of times. The chain employs TRBV12-3 or TRBV12-4 and TRBJ2-2; TRBD1 is a possible D gene (5 bases). With 6 bases removed from V and 1 base from J, the gap between germline ends came to 6 bases. The CDR3 loop spans 13 amino acids. CDR3 in amino acids: CASRTENTGELFF. CDR3 coding DNA: TGTGCCAGCAGGACAGAGAACACCGGGGAGCTGTTTTTT.

The CDR3 region has the DNA TGTGCCAGTAGTGGGGGGACAGTTAAACTTATGAACACTGAAGCTTTCTTT. Its protein is CASSGGTVKLMNTEAFF. The chain links TRBV19 to TRBJ1-1; 7 nucleotides line up with TRBD1. Germline-derived CDR1 and CDR2 are LNHDA and SQIVND (reference sequence). V lost 5 bases, J lost 0 bases, and 12 bases stayed unmatched. The CDR3 is made up of 17 amino acids.

The rearrangement uses TRBV6-5 and TRBJ2-7; no firm D call. The germline CDR1 and CDR2 sequences are MNHEY and SVGAGI. Trimming took 2 bases from V and 5 from J, leaving 13 bases between them. The CDR3 runs 14 residues. The CDR3 is CASSYVQNVNEQYF. The CDR3 nucleotides read TGTGCCAGCAGTTACGTACAGAACGTCAACGAGCAGTACTTC.

The chain combines TRBV4-1 with TRBJ1-2, with 7 positions matching TRBD1. CDR3 length equals 16 residues. Germline trimming cut 0 bases from V and 4 bases from J; bases unmatched to any gene: 8. Germline V gene data show CDR1 as MGHRA and CDR2 as YSYEKL. CDR3 residues: CASSQDIGTALYGYTF. The CDR3 DNA reads TGCGCCAGCAGCCAAGACATTGGGACAGCTCTCTATGGCTACACCTTC.

The chain carries TRBV7-2 and TRBJ2-5; D might be TRBD2 (5 bases). Germline V gene sequence: CDR1 SGHTA, CDR2 FQGNSA. Trimming took off 3 bases at V and 3 bases at J, with 20 bases between the two ends. The CDR3 has 17 residues. The CDR3 loop reads CASSFALRERSEETQYF. The CDR3 DNA reads TGTGCCAGCAGCTTCGCTTTGAGGGAGCGATCAGAAGAGACCCAGTACTTC.

This rearrangement joins TRBV7-3 to TRBJ2-7, with D maybe TRBD1 (6 bases). Trimming took 1 base from V and 1 from J, leaving 8 bases between them. The CDR3 sequence is 14 residues long. In germline, CDR1 is SGHTA, CDR2 FQGTGA. CDR3 DNA: TGTGCCAGCAGCTTAAGAGGGGGTTCCTACGAGCAGTACTTC. Encoded protein: CASSLRGGSYEQYF.

The gene calls are TRBV9 and TRBJ2-1; perhaps TRBD1 as D (6 bases). The CDR3 runs 15 residues. Trimming shortened V by 2 bases and J by 2 bases, and 11 bases separated the two germline ends. In germline, CDR1 is SGDLS, CDR2 YYNGEE. CDR3 sequence: CASSVMGATYNEQFF. The CDR3 nucleotides are TGTGCCAGCAGCGTTATGGGGGCCACCTACAATGAGCAGTTCTTC. Full variable domain (rest looked up from reference TRBV9 and TRBJ2-1): DSGVTQTPKHLITATGQRVTLRCSPRSGDLSVYWYQQSLDQGLQFLIQYYNGEERAKGNILERFSAQQFPDLHSELNLSSLELGDSALYFCASSVMGATYNEQFFGPGTRLTVL.